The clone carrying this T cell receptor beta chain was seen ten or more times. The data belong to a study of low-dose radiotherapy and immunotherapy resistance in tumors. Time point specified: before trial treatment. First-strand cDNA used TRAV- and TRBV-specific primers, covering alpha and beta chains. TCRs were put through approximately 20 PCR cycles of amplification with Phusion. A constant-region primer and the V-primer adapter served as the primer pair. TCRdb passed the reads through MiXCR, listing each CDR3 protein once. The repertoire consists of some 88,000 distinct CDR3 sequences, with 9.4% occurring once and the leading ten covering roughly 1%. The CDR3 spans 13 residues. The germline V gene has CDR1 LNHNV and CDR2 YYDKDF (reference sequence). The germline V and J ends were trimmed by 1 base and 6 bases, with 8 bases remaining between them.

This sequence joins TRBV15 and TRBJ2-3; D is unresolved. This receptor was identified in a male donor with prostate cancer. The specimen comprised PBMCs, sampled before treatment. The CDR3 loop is CATSRGRADTQYF. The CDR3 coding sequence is TGTGCCACCAGCAGAGGTCGTGCGGATACGCAGTATTTT.